The rows below give T cell receptor beta chains drawn from one sample of a study of cytomegalovirus exposure and HLA in healthy donors. The table came from immunoSEQ multiplex PCR; TCRdb's copy has only in-frame clones and leaves some out. The sample includes 200,000 to 250,000 clones, approximately 88% of them seen just once. The sample taken for sequencing was PBMCs. The source is a woman aged 30 to 39 in good health and CMV-seropositive. Both conserved end residues are part of each CDR3. D genes are given only for firm matches. Some rows mark clone size as missing; the rest say once, few, many or name a class of expanded clone.

TRBV6-5	TRBJ1-4	-	-	TGTGCCAGCAGTTACGGGGGGGCGGGTGAAAAACTGTTTTTT	CASSYGGAGEKLFF
TRBV27	TRBJ2-7	-	TRBD2	TGTGCCAGCAGCCCCGGGACTAGCTACGAGCAGTACTTC	CASSPGTSYEQYF
TRBV28	TRBJ2-2	-	-	TGTGCCAGCAGTTTGCGCAGGGCGAACACCGGGGAGCTGTTTTTT	CASSLRRANTGELFF
TRBV6-5	TRBJ2-7	few	-	TGTGCCAGCAGTGCAGGCGGGTCATACGAGCAGTACTTC	CASSAGGSYEQYF
TRBV30	TRBJ1-1	few	-	TGTGCCTGGATCATCCTGGGGGGGAGCACTGAAGCTTTCTTT	CAWIILGGSTEAFF
TRBV27	TRBJ2-1	once	-	TGTGCCAGCAGTACCTCTATATGGGGTGAGCAGTTCTTC	CASSTSIWGEQFF
TRBV5-1	TRBJ1-1	-	-	TGCGCCAGCAGCTTCGAAGGGTCCACTGAAGCTTTCTTT	CASSFEGSTEAFF
TRBV30	TRBJ1-1	-	TRBD1	TGTGCCTGGTCTAGGGACCAGGGGGTTGAAGCTTTCTTT	CAWSRDQGVEAFF
TRBV2	TRBJ2-1	-	-	TGTGCCAGCAGTGGTCGGGGCGGGACTTCCTACAATGAGCAGTTCTTC	CASSGRGGTSYNEQFF
TRBV5-1	TRBJ2-7	-	-	TGCGCCAGCAGCGCCCACTCCTGGGAATCCTACGAGCAGTACTTC	CASSAHSWESYEQYF
TRBV30	TRBJ2-7	once	-	TGTGCCTGGAGTGTAGCCGAGGGCGAGCAGTACTTC	CAWSVAEGEQYF
TRBV5-1	TRBJ1-4	-	-	TGCGCCAGCAGCTCCCCAGGCGGGGAAAAACTGTTTTTT	CASSSPGGEKLFF
TRBV29-1	TRBJ1-5	once	-	TGCAGCGTGACAGGCTCTCCTCCGGATCAGCCCCAGCATTTT	CSVTGSPPDQPQHF
TRBV28	TRBJ1-1	-	-	TGTGCCAGCAGATCTCATAAGGCACTTGAAGCTTTCTTT	CASRSHKALEAFF
TRBV5-1	TRBJ1-2	-	-	TGCGCCAGCAGCTTGGGCCCCGCAGGGGATTATGGCTACACCTTC	CASSLGPAGDYGYTF
TRBV7-9	TRBJ2-1	-	-	TGTGCCAGCAGCTTAGTAGGGTCGGGGGATTACAATGAGCAGTTCTTC	CASSLVGSGDYNEQFF
TRBV7-7	TRBJ1-3	-	-	TGTGCTAGCAGCTTAGGTTCCGGGACGGGAAACACCATATATTTT	CASSLGSGTGNTIYF
TRBV6-1	TRBJ2-1	-	-	TGTGCCAGCAGTGATCCCTCCCATCCCAATGAGCAGTTCTTC	CASSDPSHPNEQFF
TRBV6-5	TRBJ2-5	-	-	TGTGCCAGCACCGATGGAGGGCCCTGGGAGACCCAGTACTTC	CASTDGGPWETQYF
TRBV14	TRBJ2-5	-	-	TGTGCCAGCAGCCAAGGGTGGACATCTATCAGTGAAGGAGAGACCCAGTACTTC	CASSQGWTSISEGETQYF
TRBV7-2	TRBJ2-7	-	-	TGTGCCAGCAGCCTCGGGGGGCAGAGCTCCTACGAGCAGTACTTC	CASSLGGQSSYEQYF
TRBV11-3	TRBJ2-7	-	TRBD1	TGTGCCAGCAGCTCGAAACATCCGGCGACAGGGGGGAGCGAGCAGTACTTC	CASSSKHPATGGSEQYF
TRBV7-7	TRBJ1-1	-	TRBD1	TGTGCTAGCAGCTTAGACAGGGAAACTGAAGCTTTCTTT	CASSLDRETEAFF
TRBV10-1	TRBJ2-3	-	TRBD2	TGCGCCAGCAGTGGCCGACTAGCGGCGCGTGGAGATACGCAGTATTTT	CASSGRLAARGDTQYF
TRBV5-6	TRBJ2-7	-	TRBD2	TGTGCCAGCAGCCCGACTAGCGGGACCGTTTACGAGCAGTACTTC	CASSPTSGTVYEQYF
TRBV19	TRBJ2-7	-	TRBD1	TGTGCCAGTAGTACAGGGGGACGGACCTACGAGCAGTACTTC	CASSTGGRTYEQYF
TRBV14	TRBJ1-2	-	-	TGTGCCAGCAGCCAAGGGCAGAACTATGGCTACACCTTC	CASSQGQNYGYTF
TRBV30	TRBJ1-4	-	-	TGTGCCTGGAGCGGGGGGGGTTACGGAACTAATGAAAAACTGTTTTTT	CAWSGGGYGTNEKLFF
TRBV6-5	TRBJ2-1	-	-	TGTGCCAGCAGTTACCTACGCGGGGGCCACAATGAGCAGTTCTTC	CASSYLRGGHNEQFF
TRBV25-1	TRBJ1-2	-	-	TGTGCCAGCAGAAGACAAGGAGCTAACTATGGCTACACCTTC	CASRRQGANYGYTF
TRBV5-1	TRBJ1-1	-	-	TGCGCCAGCAACATCGGGGGCGGGGGCGCGATGAACACTGAAGCTTTCTTT	CASNIGGGGAMNTEAFF
TRBV6-5	TRBJ1-2	-	TRBD1	TGTGCCAGCAGCCCGGGACAGCTGAACTATGGCTACACCTTC	CASSPGQLNYGYTF
TRBV5-4	TRBJ1-1	-	-	TGTGCCAGCAGCTTGGCCCATAGAGGGGAAGCTTTCTTT	CASSLAHRGEAFF
TRBV27	TRBJ2-1	-	-	TGTGCCAGCAGTTTCGGGTCTAACAATGAGCAGTTCTTC	CASSFGSNNEQFF
TRBV6-5	TRBJ2-1	few	-	TGTGCCACACGACTGAGCTCCTACAATGAGCAGTTCTTC	CATRLSSYNEQFF
TRBV2	TRBJ2-1	-	TRBD1	TGTGCCAGCATTCGGACAGGACGGCGGGATGAGCAGTTCTTC	CASIRTGRRDEQFF
TRBV20-1	TRBJ1-4	many	-	TGCAGTGCTAGGGGGATCGAAAAACTGTTTTTT	CSARGIEKLFF
TRBV27	TRBJ1-5	-	-	TGTGCCAGCAGTTTAGGTAGCAATCAGCCCCAGCATTTT	CASSLGSNQPQHF
TRBV30	TRBJ2-7	-	-	TGTGCCTGGAGTGATAGCTCCTACGAGCAGTACTTC	CAWSDSSYEQYF
TRBV6-5	TRBJ1-1	-	-	TGTGCCAGCAACCGGGGAGGGTTGAACACTGAAGCTTTCTTT	CASNRGGLNTEAFF
TRBV30	TRBJ2-7	-	TRBD2	TGTGCCTGGAGTCGCGGGAGGGCTGGTCTCGAGCAGTACTTC	CAWSRGRAGLEQYF
TRBV5-4	TRBJ2-7	-	-	TGTGCCAGCAGCTTGTGGGGTGGTAGCGGTAACGAGCAGTACTTC	CASSLWGGSGNEQYF
TRBV5-1	TRBJ2-2	-	TRBD2	TGCGCCAGCAGCCCAAAAGCGGGAGGGTACACCGGGGAGCTGTTTTTT	CASSPKAGGYTGELFF
TRBV7-2	TRBJ2-7	-	-	TGTGCCAGCACTCGAAATGGAGAGCAGTACTTC	CASTRNGEQYF